This TCR beta chain appears in the sequencing data of a study of cytomegalovirus exposure and HLA in healthy donors (TCRdb year 2017). Notes on the research overall: In an earlier analysis of approximately 500 of the donors, 250 to 300 Gb of sequence data and about 110 million unique TCR beta sequences from roughly 200 million T cells were reported. An early release that covered about 640 HLA-typed donors contained about 290 gigabases of sequencing data and 65 million to 100 million unique TCR sequences. The genetic ancestry cluster associated with self-reported Caucasian donors included over 65% of the approximately 400 genotyped donors. The aim of the study was to test whether cataloging public T cell receptors could identify signatures of past pathogen exposure. Using immunosequencing, the study profiled T cell repertoires from around 670 subjects and related those repertoires to cytomegalovirus serostatus. Besides the first cohort of approximately 670 subjects, a separate validation cohort made up of around 120 different subjects was used. High-throughput TCR immunosequencing, statistical association of individual TCRs with disease status, and machine learning were combined to predict cytomegalovirus infection status. A later analysis re-examined previously published TCR beta repertoires from over 500 donors and added high-resolution HLA genotyping to investigate patterns of TCR occurrence. The later analysis used no new phenotypic data to find candidate immune exposures, relying instead on TCR beta sequences and their occurrence across donors. An earlier analysis of 587 of the donors used high-throughput TCR beta sequencing to judge whether each TCR beta V gene segment behaved as functional or pseudogenic. Alongside the repertoire data, information on donor age, sex, ethnicity and CMV serostatus was compiled. A later genetic analysis took genome-wide SNP genotypes for about 55% of the 666 donors and used that subset as a discovery cohort. All discovery cohort repertoires had been generated on a single sequencing platform. HLA typing covered class I and class II loci at four-digit resolution. Typing coverage varied by locus: about 629-630 donors for A, B, C, DRB1 and DQB1; some 520 for DQA1; approximately 610 for DPA1; under 490 for DPB1. Four to six DR-DQ haplotypes were handled as single units for association and clustering, since linkage in the cohort was strong. Among around 400 genotyped donors of the cohort, an average of approximately 250,000 unique TCR beta nucleotide sequences were sequenced per donor, about a sixth of them non-productive. Results and caveats for the whole study, not just this receptor: Because counts were too low, some 17 rarely observed V segments, including chromosome 9 orphons, were excluded from the earlier analysis of around 590 of the donors. Roughly uniform sequencing depth across donors was assumed in presence/absence analyses, although this assumption may not hold. A cluster of highly shared sequence variants was judged likely to represent a technical artifact of the sequencing pipeline. Because HLA typing was missing for some donors at each locus, association tests included only the typed subset. A later genetic analysis reported fewer N-insertions in productive TCRs among donors in an Asian-associated ancestry cluster than the roughly 720-donor mean. In both the original and validation cohorts, the classifier was reported to diagnose cytomegalovirus status with high specificity and sensitivity. For the cohort, immune exposure information was limited to CMV serostatus. A few of the identified cytomegalovirus-associated TCR beta chains were confirmed in vitro to be specific for cytomegalovirus antigens. It was suggested by the authors that the approach could potentially be generalized to other disease states and immunological phenotypes. A later analysis reported that several top co-occurrence clusters appeared linked to parvovirus B19, influenza, CMV and Epstein-Barr virus. In a later analysis, the rate of TCR association differed among HLA loci, with DRB1 alleles having the most associated TCRs and HLA-C alleles having the fewest. The study listed around 160 TCR beta chains as associated with cytomegalovirus. In a later analysis, HLA-associated TCR beta chains showed more clonal expansion and lower generation probabilities than non-associated chains that were equally common. In a later analysis, most CMV-associated TCR beta chains were found to appear HLA-restricted, with HLA associations seemingly driven largely by CMV exposure. Correlated functional status among segregating V segments might reflect linkage disequilibrium, but an unknown experimental factor could not be ruled out. At a false discovery rate of 0.05, a later analysis linked some 17,000 TCR beta sequences to specific HLA alleles. In an earlier analysis of approximately 600 of the donors, most TCR beta V segments were observed in productive rearrangements about 87% or about 30% of the time, broadly matching IMGT annotations. A further reported finding was that TCR beta sequences accurately predicted the HLA-A and HLA-B alleles for most subjects in the first cohort. Assigning TCR associations to individual alleles was difficult when HLA alleles, especially DR and DQ, strongly co-occurred. Only TCR beta chains were sequenced in this cohort, and the absence of alpha or paired-chain data limited detectable features. While some public TCRs were present in many individuals, most TCR sequences turned up only very rarely across donors. Some IMGT-functional V segments, including TRBV6-2 and TRBV6-3, could not be told apart with the 87-base-pair reads, so those segments were excluded. In a later genetic analysis, a missense DCLRE1C variant was associated with V-gene and J-gene trimming of TCR beta chains, and the association was replicated in an independent cohort.

Spanning cysteine to phenylalanine, the CDR3 consists of 14 amino acids. This entry keeps only the CDR3 DNA: 42 bases, framed from base 1. Relative to germline, V is 5 bases shorter and J is 4 bases shorter, with 12 bases between their ends. CDR1 and CDR2 were assigned from the germline V gene as SGHTA and FQGNSA. Libraries came from the immunoSEQ multiplex PCR assay. For the multiplex PCR, a mixture combining 60 forward primers for TCR Vbeta segments and 13 reverse primers for TCR Jbeta segments was used. The CDR3 region of rearranged TCR beta genes was amplified from genomic DNA by a multiplex PCR assay. On the Illumina HiSeq System, the amplified TCR beta libraries were sequenced as 87-base-pair reads. From the authors' description of their analysis: Across the 640 or so repertoires, a later analysis counted roughly 77 million unique TCR beta chains, approximately 10 million of which were shared by at least two donors. Raw reads were error-corrected and collapsed into unique sequences with a nearest-neighbor algorithm that merged closely related sequences to remove PCR and sequencing errors. CDR3 sequences were aligned to IMGT reference sequences to assign V, D and J gene segments. For a sequence to be retained, a match of at least six nucleotides to both a V gene segment and a J gene segment was required. Rearrangements were called productive when the CDR3 lacked stop codons and stayed in frame with V and J; all others were non-productive. CDR3 was defined by IMGT convention, running from the second conserved V-encoded cysteine to the conserved J-encoded phenylalanine. Sequences without an unambiguous match to a single V gene segment were excluded from the earlier analysis of several hundred of the donors. In an earlier analysis of 587 of the donors, V segments were called functional above 56.7% productive rearrangements and were called segregating when the between-donor standard deviation exceeded 5%. A statistical classification framework was developed to diagnose cytomegalovirus status using the catalog of TCR beta chain sequences. In a later analysis, TCR nucleotide sequences were compared against IMGT/GENE-DB human TR gene sequences so that V and J genes could be assigned. Using the TCRdist pipeline, a later analysis assigned CDR3 sequences along with most-parsimonious VDJ recombination scenarios. In a later analysis, every TCR beta chain was defined by the combination of its CDR3 amino acid sequence and its V-gene family, and reads without a unique V-gene family were dropped. In a later analysis, 450 to 600 highly shared, low-generation-probability nucleotide sequences were removed to address suspected cross-contamination and a sequencing artifact. In a later analysis, a clonal expansion index was calculated for each public chain from normalized within-repertoire ranks of inferred template counts. Generation probabilities in a later analysis came from a VDJ recombination model fitted to out-of-frame rearrangements, and those results were checked against IGoR. Hypergeometric tests were used in a later analysis to score TCR-TCR, TCR-HLA and TCR-CMV co-occurrence, with a repertoire-size bias correction applied to the TCR pairs. In a later analysis, false discovery rates were estimated by permuting HLA or CMV assignments 20 times. A later analysis grouped co-occurring TCRs with DBSCAN, adding TCRdist sequence similarity when clustering within HLA-allele-positive subsets. Co-occurrence clustering excluded repertoires with fewer than 30,000 or more than 120,000 public chains, plus five with anomalous nucleotide sharing. Held by TCRdb, this immuneACCESS table contains in-frame sequences only and omits some clones. Under half of the omission traces to an unresolved V gene where checked; the cause of the rest is unknown. That table furnishes V, J and clone size, whereas the DNA furnished D and trimming. The sample yields about 120,000 clones; about four fifths were counted once. The top ten clonotypes cover about 3.8% of the sample.

A note on this clone: The antigen it recognizes is unknown. Base qualities are not recorded, but no much larger clone differs from it by a single base.

The cohort consisted of 600 or so healthy bone marrow donors. All cohort members were sampled while nominally healthy, although unrecorded immune exposures were likely present. The donor tested CMV seronegative, placing the donor among the 350 to 400 seronegative members of the cohort. A peripheral blood sample was collected from each donor, and TCR beta sequencing was performed on peripheral blood mononuclear cells. Genomic DNA extraction from the blood cell samples was performed with the Qiagen DNeasy Blood Extraction Kit. The chain uses TRBV7-2 and TRBJ2-1, with no confidently assigned D gene. The source is a woman aged 25-40 years in good health and CMV-seronegative. Sequencing was done on a sample of PBMCs. The CDR3 region: CASSLGLTYNEQFF. Here is the DNA: TGTGCCAGCAGCCTCGGTTTAACGTACAATGAGCAGTTCTTC.